Below, 9 T cell receptor beta chains from the same sample are listed, as sequenced in a study of control samples from healthy donors and cancer patients (dated by TCRdb to 2020 to 2021). Library preparation used the immunoSEQ multiplex PCR assay. The clones in this table, taken by TCRdb from immuneACCESS, are in-frame only. Not every clone is retained; where verified, under half of the shortfall comes from an unresolved V gene, and the cause of the rest is unknown. A total of about 98,000 clones appear in this sample, roughly four fifths of them only once. Clones ranked in the top ten supply about 2% of the sample. The source material was blood. These receptors all come from a man aged 55 to 70 in good health.

The CDR3 DNA reads TGTGCCACCAGCAGAGAGGCCGGGACAGGGATTTACGAGCAGTACTTC. It is translated as CATSREAGTGIYEQYF. The V and J genes are TRBV15 and TRBJ2-7, with 9 bases fitting TRBD1. The length of the CDR3 is 16 residues. CDR1 is LNHNV and CDR2 is YYDKDF in the germline V gene (reference sequence). Trimming at V came to 0 bases and at J to 4 bases, leaving 7 bases not matched to a gene.

The chain employs TRBV27 and TRBJ1-6; perhaps TRBD1 as D (6 bases). Germline V CDR1 and CDR2: MNHEY, SMNVEV (reference sequence). The V end lost 5 bases, the J end lost 8 bases, and 13 bases lay between the germline ends. The CDR3 is 14 amino acids. CDR3 bases: TGTGCCAGCAGTCCAGGGGTGCTGGATTCACCCCTCCACTTT. Encoded protein: CASSPGVLDSPLHF.

The chain is built from TRBV9 and TRBJ1-1, with TRBD1 matching over 7 bases. Germline CDR1 reads SGDLS; CDR2 reads YYNGEE. The V segment lost 3 bases and the J segment 0 bases; nucleotides outside the gene matches: 8. The length of the CDR3 is 16 residues. CDR3 bases: TGTGCCAGCAGCGACTCCCAGACAGGGATGAACACTGAAGCTTTCTTT. This translates into CASSDSQTGMNTEAFF.

The genes are TRBV7-2 and TRBJ2-1; possible D gene TRBD2, 5 bases. The V gene lost 5 bases and the J gene lost 4 bases, with 6 bases spanning the gap. Germline V gives CDR1 SGHTA, CDR2 FQGNSA. This CDR3 is 12 amino acids long. Written as DNA, the CDR3 is TGTGCCAGCAGCCGCGGGTACAATGAGCAGTTCTTC. Amino acids: CASSRGYNEQFF.

This clone was found a few times. The V call is TRBV5-1, the J call TRBJ2-7; 9 bases fit TRBD1. The CDR3 covers 14 residues. Germline V lookup: CDR1 SGHRS, CDR2 YFSETQ. Trimming took 6 bases from V and 3 from J; bases not matched to a gene: 7. The CDR3 loop is CASNPGTGNYEQYF. The CDR3 bases are TGCGCCAGCAATCCCGGGACAGGGAACTACGAGCAGTACTTC. The full variable domain, its missing parts supplied by reference TRBV5-1 and TRBJ2-7, is KAGVTQTPRYLIKTRGQQVTLSCSPISGHRSVSWYQQTPGQGLQFLFEYFSETQRNKGNFPGRFSGRQFSNSRSEMNVSTLELGDSALYLCASNPGTGNYEQYFGPGTRLTVT.

The genes are TRBV25-1 and TRBJ2-1; 11 bases align to TRBD2. Germline CDR1 and CDR2: MGHDK and SYGVNS. This CDR3 region has 16 residues. V lost 3 bases to trimming and J lost 7 bases; unmatched junction nucleotides: 8. Here the CDR3 reads CASSDQTSGRRNEQFF. The CDR3 DNA reads as TGTGCCAGCAGTGACCAAACTAGCGGGAGACGGAATGAGCAGTTCTTC.

This clone was seen a handful of times. The chain recombines TRBV16 with TRBJ2-1; D may be TRBD1 (5 bases). This CDR3 is built from 15 residues. The germline V and J ends were trimmed by 0 bases and 2 bases, with 8 bases remaining between them. Germline loops: CDR1 KGHSY, CDR2 FQNENV. CDR3 nucleotides: TGTGCCAGCAGCCAATCCCCAGGGACCTACAATGAGCAGTTCTTC. Amino acid sequence: CASSQSPGTYNEQFF.

The genes are TRBV6-5 and TRBJ1-1; 9 bases agree with TRBD1. There are 14 residues in the CDR3. The V gene end was trimmed by 6 bases and the J gene end by 1 base; junction bases not matched to a gene: 3. CDR1 is MNHEY, CDR2 SVGAGI, per germline. The CDR3 protein is CASSMGQGNTEAFF. CDR3 nucleotides: TGTGCCAGCAGCATGGGACAGGGGAACACTGAAGCTTTCTTT.

The table lists this clone with a count of one. This chain uses TRBV28 with TRBJ1-4; no definite D call. CDR1 is MDHEN, CDR2 SYDVKM, per germline. The CDR3 is 13 amino acids. V was pared by 7 bases and J by 0 bases, with 6 bases between. CDR3 DNA: TGTGCCAGCACATCTGCAACTAATGAAAAACTGTTTTTT. It yields the protein CASTSATNEKLFF. The full variable domain, rest sourced from reference TRBV28 and TRBJ1-4, is DVKVTQSSRYLVKRTGEKVFLECVQDMDHENMFWYRQDPGLGLRLIYFSYDVKMKEKGDIPEGYSVSREKKERFSLILESASTNQTSMYLCASTSATNEKLFFGSGTQLSVL.